This TCR beta chain was documented in a study of cytomegalovirus exposure and HLA in healthy donors. Only in-frame clones appear in the TCRdb table, and some are missing; sequencing was by immunoSEQ multiplex PCR. The sample has 160,000 or so clones; 85% to 90% are singletons. In the case of this clone: No antigen is known for it.

Notes on the study in general: The classifier, whose performance was assessed in both the original and validation cohorts, reportedly diagnosed cytomegalovirus status with high specificity and sensitivity. While the bulk of TCR sequences proved rare, some public TCRs turned up in many donors. Three CMV-associated chains were confirmed in vitro to be specific for CMV antigens. Among TCR beta chains, those listed as cytomegalovirus-associated numbered around 160.

V dropped 10 bases and J dropped 9 bases, with 21 bases sitting between them. CDR1 and CDR2 (germline): SGHNT, YYREEE (reference sequence). The CDR3 covers 13 residues. The chain has TRBV5-4 and TRBJ2-3; D is possibly TRBD1 (6 bases). The TCR sequence derives from a man aged 18 to 30 in good health and CMV-seronegative. Sequencing used PBMCs. CDR3 nucleotides: TGTGCCGCGTCCGTGGGGGAAGGGGGAACGCAGTATTTT. Translation gives CAASVGEGGTQYF.